This is a list of T cell receptor beta chains from one sample in a study of control samples from healthy donors and cancer patients. Some clones are missing from TCRdb's copy, which holds only in-frame ones; the method was immunoSEQ multiplex PCR. The repertoire includes 55,000 to 65,000 clones, more than 70% of them detected once, and about 13% sits in the top ten. Specimen: PBMCs. The receptors originated from a woman aged 60-75 years with lung cancer. The CDR3 runs from the conserved cysteine through the conserved F or W. The D gene is left open where the match is weak. Not every row has a clone size; where given, it reads once, few, many or a size class.

clone size,J gene,D gene,V gene,CDR3 length,CDR3 protein,CDR3 DNA
NA,TRBJ2-1,TRBD2,TRBV4-1,15,CASSHSGTSGSEQFF,TGCGCCAGCAGCCATTCCGGGACTAGCGGGAGTGAGCAGTTCTTC
NA,TRBJ1-3,TRBD1,TRBV10-1,16,CASRTLQGDSGNTIYF,TGCGCCAGCAGAACCCTTCAGGGGGACTCTGGAAACACCATATATTTT
NA,TRBJ2-1,NA,TRBV27,16,CASSSVRGGTYNEQFF,TGTGCCAGCAGTTCCGTCAGGGGGGGGACCTACAATGAGCAGTTCTTC
NA,TRBJ2-1,TRBD2,TRBV5-1,15,CASSPLAGGDNEQFF,TGCGCCAGCAGCCCGCTAGCGGGAGGGGACAATGAGCAGTTCTTC
NA,TRBJ1-3,NA,TRBV3-1/TRBV3-2,16,CASSHGVQGKGNTIYF,TGTGCCAGCAGCCACGGCGTTCAGGGGAAGGGAAACACCATATATTTT
NA,TRBJ1-4,NA,TRBV5-1,14,CASTAGGFGEKLFF,TGCGCCAGCACAGCAGGTGGATTCGGTGAAAAACTGTTTTTT
few,TRBJ1-6,NA,TRBV6-5,13,CASSSSYNSPLHF,TGTGCCAGTAGCAGCTCCTATAATTCACCCCTCCACTTT
NA,TRBJ1-4,NA,TRBV7-9,14,CASSENMGNEKLFF,TGTGCCAGCAGCGAAAACATGGGTAATGAAAAACTGTTTTTT
few,TRBJ1-1,NA,TRBV2,15,CASSPRGGGGTEAFF,TGTGCCAGCAGTCCGCGTGGGGGGGGCGGAACTGAAGCTTTCTTT
once,TRBJ1-6,NA,TRBV5-6,12,CASRARGSPLHF,TGTGCCAGCAGGGCTCGGGGGTCTCCCCTCCACTTT
NA,TRBJ2-6,NA,TRBV21-1,16,CASKEGSESGANVLTF,TGTGCCAGCAAAGAGGGATCCGAATCTGGGGCCAACGTCCTGACTTTC
NA,TRBJ1-5,NA,TRBV2,13,CASSVSVNQPQHF,TGTGCCAGCAGTGTGTCAGTTAATCAGCCCCAGCATTTT
few,TRBJ2-5,TRBD2,TRBV5-1,15,CASSRELAGGETQYF,TGCGCCAGCAGCCGGGAACTAGCGGGAGGAGAGACCCAGTACTTC
NA,TRBJ2-6,NA,TRBV6-5,15,CASSLDGSGANVLTF,TGTGCCAGCAGCCTAGACGGCTCTGGGGCCAACGTCCTGACTTTC
NA,TRBJ2-7,TRBD1,TRBV6-5,12,CAYRDRANEQYF,TGTGCCTACCGGGACAGGGCCAACGAGCAGTACTTC
NA,TRBJ2-3,NA,TRBV3-1/TRBV3-2,17,CASSQPGTSLSTDTQYF,TGTGCCAGCAGCCAACCCGGGACTTCCCTGAGCACAGATACGCAGTATTTT